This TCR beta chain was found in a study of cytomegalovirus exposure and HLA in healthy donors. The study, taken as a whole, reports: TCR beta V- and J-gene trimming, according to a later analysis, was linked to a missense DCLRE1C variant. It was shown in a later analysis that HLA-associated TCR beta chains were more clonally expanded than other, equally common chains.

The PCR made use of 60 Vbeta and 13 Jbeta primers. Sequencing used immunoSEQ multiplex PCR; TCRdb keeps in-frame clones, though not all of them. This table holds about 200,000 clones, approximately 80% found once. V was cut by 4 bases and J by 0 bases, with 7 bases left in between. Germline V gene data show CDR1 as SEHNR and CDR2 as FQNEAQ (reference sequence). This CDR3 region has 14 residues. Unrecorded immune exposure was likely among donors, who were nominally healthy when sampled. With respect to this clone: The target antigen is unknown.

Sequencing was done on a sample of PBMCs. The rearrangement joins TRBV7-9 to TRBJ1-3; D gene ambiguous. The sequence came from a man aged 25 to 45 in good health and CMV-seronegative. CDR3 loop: CASSWGASGNTIYF. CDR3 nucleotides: TGTGCCAGCAGCTGGGGAGCCTCTGGAAACACCATATATTTT.